Presented here are 25 T cell receptor beta chains from one specimen sequenced in a study of blood T cell repertoires in COVID-19 (dated by TCRdb to the early 2020s). Library method: the immunoSEQ multiplex PCR assay. Not all clones reach the TCRdb copy of this immuneACCESS table, which keeps in-frame sequences only. Checked studies attribute under half of the gap to unresolved V genes and leave the rest unexplained. This sample has 18,000 or so clones in its table, and 91% of those were observed once. About 7.7% of the sample goes to the ten largest clones. Input material: peripheral blood. The receptors here all came from a human donor in a cohort sampled during active COVID-19.

This chain connects TRBV30 to TRBJ2-2, with 10 bases identical to TRBD2. The CDR3 extends over 17 amino acids. Germline V CDR1 and CDR2: GTSNPN, SVGIG (reference sequence). The V segment lost 3 bases and the J segment 3 bases; nucleotides outside the gene matches: 10. CDR3: CAWRDSGRTLDTGELFF. In DNA form, the CDR3 reads TGTGCCTGGAGAGATAGCGGGAGGACCCTCGACACCGGGGAGCTGTTTTTT. Complete variable domain (other parts from reference TRBV30 and TRBJ2-2): SQTIHQWPATLVQPVGSPLSLECTVEGTSNPNLYWYRQAAGRGLQLLFYSVGIGQISSEVPQNLSASRPQDRQFILSSKKLLLSDSGFYLCAWRDSGRTLDTGELFFGEGSRLTVL.

The chain combines TRBV19 with TRBJ1-1, with D maybe TRBD1 (6 bases). Germline V gives CDR1 LNHDA, CDR2 SQIVND (reference sequence). Trimming shortened V by 3 bases and J by 1 base, and 12 bases separated the two germline ends. The CDR3 is made up of 15 amino acids. CDR3 nucleotides: TGTGCCAGTAGTATTTATGGGACATCGAACACTGAAGCTTTCTTT. Amino acids: CASSIYGTSNTEAFF.

The CDR3 coding sequence is TGTGCCAGCAGAGGACAGGGGGGGTCGGGAAACACCATATATTTT. It encodes CASRGQGGSGNTIYF. This chain connects TRBV6-5 to TRBJ1-3; 10 bases fit TRBD1. CDR1 and CDR2 from the germline V gene are MNHEY and SVGAGI. The CDR3 covers 15 residues. V shed 6 bases, J shed 4 bases, and the junction held 6 bases outside the gene matches.

In nucleotides, the CDR3 is TGTGCCAGCAGTCCTCCAAACATCTACGAGCAGTACTTC. Translation gives CASSPPNIYEQYF. V gene TRBV6-5 combines with J gene TRBJ2-7; D gene ambiguous. This CDR3 contains 13 residues. The V and J ends lost 5 bases and 3 bases respectively, with 11 bases between them. From germline, CDR1 is MNHEY and CDR2 SVGAGI.

The genes are TRBV3-1 (or the pseudogene TRBV3-2) and TRBJ2-1; TRBD2 matches at 7 bases. Trimming removed 6 bases from V and 7 bases from J; junction bases left unmatched: 12. CDR1 is LGHDT, CDR2 YNNKEL, per germline (reference sequence). CDR3 length equals 15 residues. Here the CDR3 DNA reads TGTGCCAGCAGTCCGAGCGGGACCTACGCGAATGAGCAGTTCTTC. It translates to CASSPSGTYANEQFF.

The chain is built from TRBV27 and TRBJ2-1; the D is unclear. Trimming pared 2 bases from V and 15 bases from J, leaving 8 bases between. This CDR3 has 10 amino acids. Germline CDR1 reads MNHEY; CDR2 reads SMNVEV (reference sequence). The CDR3 DNA reads as TGTGCCAGCAGTTTAGATTGGCCGTTCTTC. It is translated as CASSLDWPFF.

V is TRBV5-4 and J is TRBJ1-1; D remains ambiguous. The V end lost 3 bases, the J end lost 5 bases, and 8 bases lay between the germline ends. Germline-derived CDR1 and CDR2 are SGHNT and YYREEE (reference sequence). CDR3 length equals 12 residues. In DNA form, the CDR3 reads TGTGCCAGCAGCTCGCCGGGAACTGAAGCTTTCTTT. The encoded protein is CASSSPGTEAFF. The full variable domain, completed using reference TRBV5-4 and TRBJ1-1, is ETGVTQSPTHLIKTRGQQVTLRCSSQSGHNTVSWYQQALGQGPQFIFQYYREEENGRGNFPPRFSGLQFPNYSSELNVNALELDDSALYLCASSSPGTEAFFGQGTRLTVV.

The J gene is TRBJ1-2, the V gene TRBV6-5; 7 nucleotides match TRBD1. The CDR3 is 13 amino acids. V trimming: 5 bases; J trimming: 8 bases; junction bases outside the gene matches: 8. Per the germline V gene, CDR1 is MNHEY and CDR2 is SVGAGI. The CDR3 nucleotides are TGTGCCAGCAGTCCCGACAGGGTAGGAGGCTACACCTTC. As protein: CASSPDRVGGYTF.

V is TRBV7-2 and J is TRBJ2-1; 9 bases agree with TRBD1. CDR3 length: 17 residues. J gave up 4 bases and V 2 bases, and 9 bases lay outside the gene matches. CDR1 is SGHTA, CDR2 FQGNSA, per germline. CDR3 coding DNA: TGTGCCAGCAGCTTATACCCCGGGACAGGGACTTACAATGAGCAGTTCTTC. This codes for CASSLYPGTGTYNEQFF.

V usage is TRBV2 and J usage is TRBJ1-3; 9 bases match TRBD1. There are 15 residues in the CDR3. Germline lookup yields CDR1 SNHLY and CDR2 FYNNEI. The ends lost 6 bases at V and 4 bases at J; junction bases unmatched: 7. As DNA, the CDR3 is TGTGCCAGCAGAGTACAGGGGGCAACCGGAAACACCATATATTTT. Its translation: CASRVQGATGNTIYF. The entire variable domain, with the rest obtained from reference TRBV2 and TRBJ1-3, is as follows: EPEVTQTPSHQVTQMGQEVILRCVPISNHLYFYWYRQILGQKVEFLVSFYNNEISEKSEIFDDQFSVERPDGSNFTLKIRSTKLEDSAMYFCASRVQGATGNTIYFGEGSWLTVV.

The chain combines TRBV7-9 with TRBJ2-1; weak D call: TRBD1 (5 bases). The germline V gene has CDR1 SEHNR and CDR2 FQNEAQ (reference sequence). V lost 5 bases and J 12 bases, leaving 26 bases between the germline ends. CDR3 length equals 16 residues. The chain's CDR3 is CASSLLGARSQVGQFF. Written as DNA, the CDR3 is TGTGCCAGCAGCCTCCTAGGGGCCCGGTCCCAGGTAGGGCAGTTCTTC.

The rearrangement links TRBV11-3 to TRBJ2-3, with 11 bases matching TRBD1. This CDR3 comprises 15 residues. J gave up 4 bases and V 5 bases, and 5 bases lay outside the gene matches. CDR1 and CDR2 (germline): SGHNT, YENEEA. The CDR3 sequence: CASSAGQGAPDTQYF. As DNA, the CDR3 is TGTGCCAGCAGCGCCGGACAGGGGGCCCCAGATACGCAGTATTTT.

V and J are TRBV5-1 and TRBJ2-7; 7 bases agree with TRBD2. V lost 0 bases and J lost 2; bases outside the gene matches: 11. The CDR3 spans 17 residues. Per the germline V gene, CDR1 is SGHRS and CDR2 is YFSETQ. The CDR3: CASSLDQRLAATYEQYF. The DNA of the CDR3 is TGCGCCAGCAGCTTGGATCAGCGGCTAGCGGCGACCTACGAGCAGTACTTC.

The chain employs TRBV2 and TRBJ2-5, with TRBD2 matching 10 bases. Germline CDR1 SNHLY, CDR2 FYNNEI. CDR3 length equals 14 residues. J gave up 4 bases and V 6 bases, and 5 bases lay outside the gene matches. The CDR3 is CASSASGGRETQYF. The CDR3 nucleotides read TGTGCCAGCAGCGCTAGCGGGGGACGAGAGACCCAGTACTTC.

The chain employs TRBV12-5 and TRBJ2-1; 9 bases align to TRBD2. V dropped 6 bases and J dropped 7; count of bases not matched to a gene: 19. The length of the CDR3 is 18 residues. In germline, CDR1 is LGHNT, CDR2 FRNRAP. In DNA form, the CDR3 reads TGTGCTAGTGGCGGGATCCGGACAATAGCGGGAGTTCGGAATGAGCAGTTCTTC. As protein: CASGGIRTIAGVRNEQFF.

As regards this clone: One end of the junction is discordant with germline, which a read error may explain. The chain links TRBV6-5 to TRBJ2-4, with D hard to call. CDR1 and CDR2 from the germline V gene are MNHEY and SVGAGI. The CDR3 is 14 amino acids. CDR3 bases: TGTGCCAGCAGTGACTCCGGTATCCCTAACATTCAGTACTTC. This encodes CASSDSGIPNIQYF.

The rearrangement joins TRBV19 to TRBJ2-7; 7 nucleotides agree with TRBD2. The J segment lost 2 bases and the V segment lost 7 bases, leaving 8 bases of the junction unmatched. The germline V gene encodes CDR1 LNHDA and CDR2 SQIVND (reference sequence). CDR3 length equals 14 residues. In nucleotides, the CDR3 is TGTGCCAGTACCCGTGGACGGGGGGCCTACGAGCAGTACTTC. Protein product: CASTRGRGAYEQYF.

In this sample, this clone turned up a few times. The chain joins TRBV23-1 to TRBJ1-6; no firm D call. TRBV23-1 is placed among ORFs of uncertain function. This CDR3 is 17 amino acids long. V was cut by 2 bases and J by 8 bases, with 19 bases left in between. CDR3 residues: CASSQEGAEGKYSPLHF. In DNA, the CDR3 is TGCGCCAGCAGTCAAGAGGGAGCGGAGGGAAAGTATTCACCCCTCCACTTT.

This clone came up once. This chain links TRBV30 with TRBJ2-5; tentative D call: TRBD2 (5 bases). Per the germline V gene, CDR1 is GTSNPN and CDR2 is SVGIG (reference sequence). Trimming shortened V by 3 bases and J by 5 bases, and 13 bases separated the two germline ends. The CDR3 spans 13 residues. CDR3 loop: CAWSPDYRETQYF. CDR3 DNA: TGTGCCTGGAGCCCAGACTATCGGGAGACCCAGTACTTC.

This chain links TRBV3-1 (or the pseudogene TRBV3-2) with TRBJ1-2, with TRBD1 matching over 11 bases. V shed 0 bases and J 6 bases; nucleotides not matched to a gene: 3. Germline CDR1 reads LGHDT; CDR2 reads YNNKEL (reference sequence). CDR3 length equals 15 residues. The CDR3 protein is CASSQDRDRGNGYTF. Written as DNA, the CDR3 is TGTGCCAGCAGCCAAGACCGGGACAGGGGGAATGGCTACACCTTC.

This chain uses TRBV21-1 with TRBJ1-2; the table's D call, TRBD1, has no DNA check behind it. TRBV21-1 is recorded as a pseudogene. The CDR3 spans 17 residues. CDR3 nucleotide sequence: TGTGCCAGCAGCAAAGACCCGACCCGACAGTCTAACTATGGCTACACCTTC. This codes for CASSKDPTRQSNYGYTF.

The rearrangement joins TRBV1 to TRBJ2-7; the D segment call TRBD2 is taken from the table without a DNA check. TRBV1 corresponds to a pseudogene. CDR3 length equals 14 residues. The DNA for the CDR3 is TGCACCAGCAGCCAAGAATGGCTAGTATGCGAGCAGTACTTC. The encoded protein is CTSSQEWLVCEQYF.

Here the CDR3 DNA reads TGCGCCAGCAGTGACTCCCACGGGACACAGGATTACAATGAGCAGTTCTTC. Encoded protein: CASSDSHGTQDYNEQFF. The genes are TRBV10-1 and TRBJ2-1; a possible D gene is TRBD1 (6 bases). Germline CDR1 is WNHNN and CDR2 is SYGVQD (reference sequence). This CDR3 spans 17 amino acids. The V end lost 3 bases, the J end lost 4 bases, and 19 bases lay between the germline ends.

The rearrangement joins TRBV11-3 to TRBJ2-7, with 9 positions matching TRBD1. V gave up 5 bases and J gave up 6 bases; unmatched junction bases: 5. CDR1 and CDR2 from the germline V gene are SGHNT and YENEEA. The CDR3 covers 13 residues. DNA of the CDR3: TGTGCCAGCAGCGGGGACAGGGTGAGCGAGCAGTACTTC. Amino acid sequence: CASSGDRVSEQYF.

The rearrangement links TRBV6-5 to TRBJ2-7; 10 positions agree with TRBD2. The CDR3 extends over 15 amino acids. Germline trimming cut 6 bases from V and 4 bases from J; bases unmatched to any gene: 9. Per the germline V gene, CDR1 is MNHEY and CDR2 is SVGAGI. CDR3 nucleotides: TGTGCCAGCAGGGGGACCGGGACTAGCGTTTACGAGCAGTACTTC. It yields the protein CASRGTGTSVYEQYF.